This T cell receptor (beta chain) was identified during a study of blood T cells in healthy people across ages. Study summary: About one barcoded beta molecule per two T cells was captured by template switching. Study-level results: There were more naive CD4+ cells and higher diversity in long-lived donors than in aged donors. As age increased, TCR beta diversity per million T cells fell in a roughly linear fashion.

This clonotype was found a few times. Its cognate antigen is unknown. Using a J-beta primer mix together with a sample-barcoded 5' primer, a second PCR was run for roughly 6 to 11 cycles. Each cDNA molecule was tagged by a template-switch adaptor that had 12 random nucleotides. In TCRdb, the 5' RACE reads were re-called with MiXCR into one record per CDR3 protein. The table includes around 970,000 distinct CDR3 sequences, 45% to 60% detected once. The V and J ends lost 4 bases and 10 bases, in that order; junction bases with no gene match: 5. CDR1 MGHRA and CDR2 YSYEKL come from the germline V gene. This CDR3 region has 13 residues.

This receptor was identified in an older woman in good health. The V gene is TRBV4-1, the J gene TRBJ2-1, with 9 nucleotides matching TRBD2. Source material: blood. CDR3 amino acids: CASSPVAGDEQFF. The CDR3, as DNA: TGCGCCAGCAGCCCAGTAGCGGGAGACGAGCAGTTCTTC.